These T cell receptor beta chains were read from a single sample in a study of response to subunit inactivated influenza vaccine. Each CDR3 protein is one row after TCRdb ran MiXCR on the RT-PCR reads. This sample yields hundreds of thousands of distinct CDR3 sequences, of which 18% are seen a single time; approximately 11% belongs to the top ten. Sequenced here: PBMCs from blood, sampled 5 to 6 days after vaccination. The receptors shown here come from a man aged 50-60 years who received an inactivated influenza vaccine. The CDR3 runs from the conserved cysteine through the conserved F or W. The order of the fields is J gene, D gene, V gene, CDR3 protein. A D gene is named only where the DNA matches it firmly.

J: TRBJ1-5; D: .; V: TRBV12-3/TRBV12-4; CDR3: CASSFQHNQPQHF
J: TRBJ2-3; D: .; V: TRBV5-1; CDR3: CASSSTRNTQYF
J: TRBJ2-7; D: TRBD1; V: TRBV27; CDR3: CASNPLPTGTDEQYF
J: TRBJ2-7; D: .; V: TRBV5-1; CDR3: CASSLALTGTYEQYF
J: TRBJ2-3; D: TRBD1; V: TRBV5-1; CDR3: CASSHNGQGSDTQYF
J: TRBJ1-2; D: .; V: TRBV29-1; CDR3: CSATGRAANYGYTF
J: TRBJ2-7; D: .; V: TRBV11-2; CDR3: CASSGRGTYYEQYF
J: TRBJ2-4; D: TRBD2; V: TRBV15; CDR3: CATSRDSLAGGPIQYF
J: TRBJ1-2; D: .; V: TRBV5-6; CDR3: CASSPPGLPYGYTF
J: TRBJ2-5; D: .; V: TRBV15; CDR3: CATSRGTTQETQYF
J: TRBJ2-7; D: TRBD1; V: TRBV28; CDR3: CASRDRAREQYF
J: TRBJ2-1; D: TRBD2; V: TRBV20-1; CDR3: CSVEGLAGGRLDNEQFF
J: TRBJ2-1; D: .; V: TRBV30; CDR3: CAWGYQVWDNEQFF
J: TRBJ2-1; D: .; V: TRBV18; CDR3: CASSPASNNEQFF
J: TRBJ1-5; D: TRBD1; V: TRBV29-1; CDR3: CSVATGGASNQPQHF
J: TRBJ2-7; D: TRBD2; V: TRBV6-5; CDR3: CASSYPGTSAYEQYF
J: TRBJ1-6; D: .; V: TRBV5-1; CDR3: CASSWDQTANSPLHF
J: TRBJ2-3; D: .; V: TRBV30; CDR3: CAWSYSDADTQYF
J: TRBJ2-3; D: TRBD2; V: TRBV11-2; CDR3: CASSLTRTSDGTDTQYF
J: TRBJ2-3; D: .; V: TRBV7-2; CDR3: CASGRGRWEDTQYF
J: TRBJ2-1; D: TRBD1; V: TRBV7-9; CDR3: CASRPLGQGDEQFF
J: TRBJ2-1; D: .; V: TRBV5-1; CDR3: CASTRDLAYHNEQFF
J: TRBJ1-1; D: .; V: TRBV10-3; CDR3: CAISEVNTEAFF
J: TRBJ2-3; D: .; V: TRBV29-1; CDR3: CSEKGGSRADTQYF
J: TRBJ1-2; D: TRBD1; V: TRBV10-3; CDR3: CAISEASGTGAYGYTF
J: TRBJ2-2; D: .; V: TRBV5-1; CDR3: CASSSPRGLGELFF
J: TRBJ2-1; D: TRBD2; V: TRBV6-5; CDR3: CASSYLTSGRAKEQFF
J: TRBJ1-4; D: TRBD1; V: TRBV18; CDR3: CASTGQINEKLFF
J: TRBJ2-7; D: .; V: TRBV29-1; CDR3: CSVVLDRNYEQYF
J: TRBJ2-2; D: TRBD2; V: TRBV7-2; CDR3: CASSFGLAPGELFF
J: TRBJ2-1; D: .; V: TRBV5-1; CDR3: CASSLSWDPSYNEQFF
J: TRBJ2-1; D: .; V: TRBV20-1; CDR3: CSAISNEQFF
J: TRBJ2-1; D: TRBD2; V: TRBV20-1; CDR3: CSARPAGGLYNEQFF
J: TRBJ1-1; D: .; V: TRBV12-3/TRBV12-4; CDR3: CASSLSGTRAEAFF
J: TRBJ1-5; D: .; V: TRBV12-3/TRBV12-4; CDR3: CASRGRTVNQPQHF
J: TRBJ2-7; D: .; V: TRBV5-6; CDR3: CASSPVGVSRENEQYF
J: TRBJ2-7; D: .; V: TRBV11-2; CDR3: CASSRELTGEQYF
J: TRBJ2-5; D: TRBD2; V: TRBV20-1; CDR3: CSALGLAGGPRETQYF